Here is one T cell receptor beta chain with its context. Its target is not known. The sequenced template was cDNA made from the entire isolated RNA. The average read count of naive, central memory and regulatory T cell samples was some 3.9 million. Only in-frame clones appear in the TCRdb table, and some are missing; sequencing was by immunoSEQ multiplex PCR. Of roughly 100,000 clones in the sample, under 30% are singletons; the top ten hold roughly 0.5%. The source of the sample is a study of beta chain features in type 1 diabetes. For the study at large: Across all samples, about 100 million sorted cells were examined. Whole-study findings and limits: All four CD4+ subsets from Type 1 diabetes patients carried moderately but significantly shorter TCRB CDR3s. For patients and controls alike, PCR might favor shorter templates to the same degree.

A CD45RO/CCR7/CD25/CD127/CD95/CD27 panel sorted naive, central memory, regulatory and stem cell-like memory CD4+ cells. The sequence was obtained from a woman younger than 35 with type 1 diabetes. Sequencing was carried out using central memory CD4+ T cells from blood.

The CDR3: CASAQDYHYNEQFF. CDR3 DNA: TGTGCCAGCGCACAGGACTACCACTACAATGAGCAGTTCTTC. The rearrangement joins TRBV7-2 to TRBJ2-1; D might be TRBD2 (6 bases). CDR1 is SGHTA, CDR2 FQGNSA, per germline. Deletions cut 8 bases from V and 3 bases from J, with 14 bases between. The CDR3 is 14 amino acids.